The 29 T cell receptor beta chains presented below share a single source sample, sequenced in a study of OX40 agonist ivuxolimab in advanced cancers. Only in-frame clones appear in the TCRdb table, and some are missing; sequencing was by immunoSEQ multiplex PCR. The table has 72,000 or so clones, 87% seen once. Sequencing used CD4+ or CD8+ T cells sorted from blood, obtained in a trial of the OX40 agonist ivuxolimab. The receptors come from an adult with an advanced solid tumor such as melanoma, head and neck, liver or kidney cancer.

The chain joins TRBV2 to TRBJ2-2; a weak D match, TRBD2 (6 bases). Trimming left V 6 bases short and J 0 bases short, with 8 bases between. The CDR3 is 14 residues long. In germline, CDR1 is SNHLY, CDR2 FYNNEI. CDR3 bases: TGTGCCAGCAGCAGACTAGCGAACACCGGGGAGCTGTTTTTT. This encodes CASSRLANTGELFF.

The table lists this clone with a few counts. For the CDR3, the DNA is TGTGCCAGCAGTTCGGACAGGACCTCCATCAATGAGCAGTTCTTC. Residues: CASSSDRTSINEQFF. The chain employs TRBV6-6 and TRBJ2-1; 7 bases fit TRBD1. Germline V gives CDR1 MNHNY, CDR2 SVGAGI (reference sequence). The CDR3 runs 15 residues. Losses at the gene ends were 4 bases for V and 6 bases for J; bases not matched to a gene: 9.

The V and J genes are TRBV6-5 and TRBJ2-1, with 10 bases that match TRBD1. The germline gives CDR1 MNHEY, CDR2 SVGAGI. There are 15 residues in the CDR3. V trimming: 6 bases; J trimming: 5 bases; junction bases outside the gene matches: 7. CDR3 sequence: CASSQDRGLNNEQFF. The CDR3 nucleotides are TGTGCCAGCAGCCAAGACAGGGGGCTAAACAATGAGCAGTTCTTC.

This clone was detected a few times. DNA for the CDR3: TGTGCCAGCAGTTACGGTAGTGGATCCTACGAGCAGTACTTC. Amino acids: CASSYGSGSYEQYF. This rearrangement joins TRBV6-5 to TRBJ2-7, with unresolved D. This CDR3 has 14 amino acids. Trimming removed 2 bases at V and 1 base at J, with 9 bases between. The germline V gene has CDR1 MNHEY and CDR2 SVGAGI.

The gene calls are TRBV9 and TRBJ2-7; D remains ambiguous. V was shortened by 0 bases and J by 2 bases, with 12 bases between the two germline ends. This CDR3 contains 15 residues. Germline lookup yields CDR1 SGDLS and CDR2 YYNGEE. The CDR3 DNA is TGTGCCAGCAGCGTAGGGCTAGACGATACCTACGAGCAGTACTTC. Its protein product is CASSVGLDDTYEQYF.

The rearrangement uses TRBV10-1 and TRBJ2-1; 9 bases align to TRBD2. Germline V gene data show CDR1 as WNHNN and CDR2 as SYGVQD (reference sequence). V lost 6 bases to trimming and J lost 0 bases; unmatched junction nucleotides: 6. The CDR3 is made up of 16 amino acids. The CDR3 spells CASREKRGDSYNEQFF. The CDR3 DNA is TGCGCCAGCAGGGAGAAGCGGGGGGACTCCTACAATGAGCAGTTCTTC.

This clone is a singleton in its sample. This sequence joins TRBV11-3 and TRBJ2-2, with a weak D call TRBD2 (6 bases). The CDR3 sequence is 13 residues long. Per germline, CDR1 SGHNT and CDR2 YENEEA. Trimming removed 5 bases at V and 4 bases at J, with 8 bases between. For the CDR3, the DNA is TGTGCCAGCAGCCGGGGAGGCACCGGGGAGCTGTTTTTT. Amino acid sequence: CASSRGGTGELFF.

The chain has TRBV6-5 and TRBJ1-2; D is uncertain. This CDR3 contains 13 residues. Germline V gives CDR1 MNHEY, CDR2 SVGAGI. The V end was cut by 6 bases, the J end by 1 base, with 9 bases between. The DNA for the CDR3 is TGTGCCAGCAGCCGAGACGGTAACTATGGCTACACCTTC. As protein: CASSRDGNYGYTF.

The V call is TRBV6-5, the J call TRBJ2-7; D not certain. Germline lookup yields CDR1 MNHEY and CDR2 SVGAGI. V dropped 2 bases and J dropped 2 bases, with 10 bases sitting between them. The CDR3 extends over 14 amino acids. This CDR3 reads CASSYGRTTYEQYF. The CDR3 DNA follows: TGTGCCAGCAGTTACGGTCGCACGACCTACGAGCAGTACTTC.

This clone has just a few counts. J is TRBJ2-2 and V is TRBV30; no firm D call. CDR3 length: 15 residues. Germline loops: CDR1 GTSNPN, CDR2 SVGIG (reference sequence). V lost 6 bases and J lost 3, with 17 bases in between. As DNA, the CDR3 is TGTGCCTGCCCCGCACCCTCTCGGGACACCGGGGAGCTGTTTTTT. This codes for CACPAPSRDTGELFF.

CDR3 nucleotides: TGTGCCAGCACCCGGACCTCTGGAAACACCATATATTTT. Translating it yields CASTRTSGNTIYF. This chain links TRBV7-3 with TRBJ1-3, with D unresolved. CDR3 length equals 13 residues. Germline lookup yields CDR1 SGHTA and CDR2 FQGTGA. Trimming stripped 7 bases from V and 0 bases from J, with 7 bases between.

The chain carries TRBV18 and TRBJ1-5; 8 bases map to TRBD1. This CDR3 spans 17 amino acids. Looked up from germline, CDR1 is KGHSH and CDR2 is LQKENI. V was pared by 4 bases and J by 3 bases, with 11 bases of the junction left unmatched. CDR3 nucleotide sequence: TGTGCCAGCTCACTACTTTCCCGACAGGGGTACAATCAGCCCCAGCATTTT. Residues: CASSLLSRQGYNQPQHF.

The chain uses TRBV18 and TRBJ1-1; tentative D call: TRBD1 (6 bases). The CDR3 runs 13 residues. Germline V gene sequence: CDR1 KGHSH, CDR2 LQKENI. Trimming pared 4 bases from V and 11 bases from J, leaving 17 bases between. The CDR3 DNA reads TGTGCCAGCTCACATGACAGGAACTATGAGGCTTTCTTT. This translates into CASSHDRNYEAFF.

In its sample, this clone was seen once. This sequence joins TRBV18 and TRBJ2-1; D is unresolved. Per the germline V gene, CDR1 is KGHSH and CDR2 is LQKENI. The V end was cut by 1 base, the J end by 2 bases, with 15 bases between. This CDR3 region has 17 residues. The CDR3 spells CASSPRGGEATYNEQFF. The CDR3 coding sequence is TGTGCCAGCTCACCACGGGGTGGAGAGGCTACCTACAATGAGCAGTTCTTC.

The V call is TRBV15, the J call TRBJ1-6; no clear D gene. Germline lookup yields CDR1 LNHNV and CDR2 YYDKDF (reference sequence). The CDR3 runs 14 residues. V was pared by 0 bases and J by 4 bases, with 4 bases between. In DNA, the CDR3 is TGTGCCACCAGCAGAGATCCGTATAATTCACCCCTCCACTTT. Translation gives CATSRDPYNSPLHF.

The V and J genes are TRBV5-1 and TRBJ2-3; 9 bases match TRBD2. V shed 4 bases, J shed 1 base, and the junction held 7 bases outside the gene matches. Per germline, CDR1 SGHRS and CDR2 YFSETQ. The CDR3 sequence is 16 residues long. The chain's CDR3 is CASSRQSSGGTDTQYF. The CDR3 DNA reads as TGCGCCAGCAGCCGACAGTCTAGCGGGGGCACAGATACGCAGTATTTT.

V and J are TRBV19 and TRBJ2-7, with TRBD1 identical over 8 bases. This CDR3 comprises 13 residues. The germline CDR1 and CDR2 sequences are LNHDA and SQIVND (reference sequence). V gave up 3 bases and J gave up 4 bases; unmatched junction bases: 2. The CDR3: CASSIQGAYEQYF. CDR3 coding DNA: TGTGCCAGTAGTATCCAGGGGGCATACGAGCAGTACTTC.

In regard to this clone: Since no conserved phenylalanine or tryptophan closes the CDR3, a read error is the likely cause. The chain carries TRBV7-2 and TRBJ2-7; 8 bases are a match to TRBD2. The CDR3 spans 13 residues. CDR1 SGHTA and CDR2 FQGNSA come from the germline V gene. V trimming: 5 bases; J trimming: 6 bases; junction bases outside the gene matches: 6. CDR3 coding DNA: TGTGCCAGCAGCCCGGGACTAGGACTCGAGCAGTACCTC. Its protein product is CASSPGLGLEQYL.

The CDR3 bases are TGTGCCAGCAGCCCGGAGGTCAATAATGAAAAACTGTTTTTT. This encodes CASSPEVNNEKLFF. The J gene is TRBJ1-4, the V gene TRBV7-2, with no clear D. V gave up 5 bases and J gave up 4 bases, with 11 bases separating them. The CDR3 is 14 amino acids. CDR1 SGHTA and CDR2 FQGNSA come from the germline V gene.

The V gene is TRBV9, the J gene TRBJ2-1; tentative D call: TRBD1 (5 bases). The CDR3 sequence is 14 residues long. V was pared by 4 bases and J by 8 bases, with 16 bases between. CDR1 is SGDLS and CDR2 is YYNGEE in the germline V gene. The CDR3, as DNA: TGTGCCAGCAGCCCCCCCTTCCCCAGGGATGAGCAGTTCTTC. Translated: CASSPPFPRDEQFF.

Here the CDR3 reads CASRQASGNTIYF. The DNA of the CDR3 is TGTGCCAGTCGCCAGGCCTCTGGAAACACCATATATTTT. The rearrangement uses TRBV19 and TRBJ1-3, with D unresolved. Trimming took 8 bases from V and 0 from J, leaving 8 bases between them. Germline V lookup: CDR1 LNHDA, CDR2 SQIVND (reference sequence). The CDR3 consists of 13 residues.

The V call is TRBV7-6, the J call TRBJ2-3; 11 nucleotides line up with TRBD2. The CDR3 runs 15 residues. Germline CDR1 and CDR2: SGHVS and FNYEAQ. Trimming took 5 bases from V and 2 from J; bases not matched to a gene: 3. The CDR3 is CASSGLAGITDTQYF. Written as DNA, the CDR3 is TGTGCCAGCAGCGGACTAGCGGGCATCACAGATACGCAGTATTTT.

The chain carries TRBV7-9 and TRBJ1-5; perhaps TRBD1 as D (5 bases). Trimming shortened V by 3 bases and J by 7 bases, and 10 bases separated the two germline ends. Germline CDR1 reads SEHNR; CDR2 reads FQNEAQ (reference sequence). The CDR3 extends over 13 amino acids. The CDR3 region has the DNA TGTGCCAGCAGCTTTGGGGGTAACCAGCCCCAGCATTTT. Translation gives CASSFGGNQPQHF.

This chain uses TRBV11-2 with TRBJ1-1; D not resolved. This CDR3 is built from 13 residues. The germline V gene encodes CDR1 SGHAT and CDR2 FQNNGV. V shed 3 bases and J shed 1 base, with 6 bases lying between them. The CDR3: CASSFQANTEAFF. In DNA, the CDR3 is TGTGCCAGCAGCTTCCAGGCGAACACTGAAGCTTTCTTT.

About this clone: The sample has other DNA sequences that encode this CDR3 too. The J gene is TRBJ1-3, the V gene TRBV18; the match to TRBD1 covers 7 bases. From germline, CDR1 is KGHSH and CDR2 LQKENI. The CDR3 has 14 amino acids. The V segment lost 2 bases and the J segment 2 bases; nucleotides outside the gene matches: 0. The DNA of the CDR3 is TGTGCCAGCTCACCAGACAGGGCTGGAAACACCATATATTTT. Its protein is CASSPDRAGNTIYF.

This clone was picked up one time. The genes are TRBV2 and TRBJ1-2; 7 bases map to TRBD1. V gave up 3 bases and J gave up 5 bases; unmatched junction bases: 9. The CDR3 runs 15 residues. The germline V gene has CDR1 SNHLY and CDR2 FYNNEI. In DNA, the CDR3 is TGTGCCAGCAGTGAGGGGACAGTAGCGGGGTATGGCTACACCTTC. Translation gives CASSEGTVAGYGYTF.

The V gene is TRBV5-8, the J gene TRBJ2-2; 11 nucleotides agree with TRBD1. This CDR3 comprises 17 residues. Losses at the gene ends were 5 bases for V and 2 bases for J; bases not matched to a gene: 8. In germline, CDR1 is SGHTS, CDR2 YDEGEE. CDR3 protein: CASSAGTGGPNTGELFF. The CDR3 nucleotides read TGTGCCAGCAGTGCCGGGACAGGGGGACCCAACACCGGGGAGCTGTTTTTT.

V gene TRBV6-6 combines with J gene TRBJ2-6; D remains unclear. CDR1 is MNHNY, CDR2 SVGAGI, per germline (reference sequence). Trimming stripped 7 bases from V and 4 bases from J, with 8 bases between. This CDR3 spans 13 amino acids. The CDR3 DNA is TGTGCCAGCATGAGTTCCGGGGCCAACGTCCTGACTTTC. This sequence encodes CASMSSGANVLTF.

This chain links TRBV6-1 with TRBJ2-1, with a tentative D call TRBD1 (6 bases). The ends were cut back, 1 base at V and 5 bases at J, with 9 bases in the middle. In germline, CDR1 is MNHNS, CDR2 SASEGT. CDR3 length: 14 amino acids. CDR3 DNA: TGTGCCAGCAGTGAAGGACGGACAGACAATGAGCAGTTCTTC. Translated: CASSEGRTDNEQFF.